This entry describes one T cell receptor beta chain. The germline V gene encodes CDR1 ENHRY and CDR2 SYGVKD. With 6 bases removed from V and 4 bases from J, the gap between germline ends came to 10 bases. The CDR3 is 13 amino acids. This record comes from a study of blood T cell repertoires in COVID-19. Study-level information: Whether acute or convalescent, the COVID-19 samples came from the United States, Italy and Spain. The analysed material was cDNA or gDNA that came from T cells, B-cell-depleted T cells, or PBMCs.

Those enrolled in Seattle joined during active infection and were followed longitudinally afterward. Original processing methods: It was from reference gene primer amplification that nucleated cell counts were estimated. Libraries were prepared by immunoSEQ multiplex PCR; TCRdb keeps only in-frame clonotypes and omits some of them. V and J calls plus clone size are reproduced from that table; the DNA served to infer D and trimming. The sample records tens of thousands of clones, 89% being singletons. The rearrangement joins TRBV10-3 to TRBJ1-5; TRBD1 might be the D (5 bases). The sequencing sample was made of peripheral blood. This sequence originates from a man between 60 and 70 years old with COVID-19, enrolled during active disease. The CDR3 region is CAIRGPGNQPQHF. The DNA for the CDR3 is TGTGCCATCAGAGGGCCAGGGAATCAGCCCCAGCATTTT.